The 21 T cell receptor beta chains reported below all come from one sample, sequenced in a study of shared clonotypes between healthy human individuals (TCRdb year 2020). The library was generated by the immunoSEQ multiplex PCR assay. The clones in this table, taken by TCRdb from immuneACCESS, are in-frame only. Not every clone is retained; where verified, under half of the shortfall comes from an unresolved V gene, and the cause of the rest is unknown. Within this sample are about 480,000 clones, with about 80% of them counted one time only. Around 13% of the sample comes from the top ten. The sequenced sample was PBMCs. These receptors were obtained from a middle-aged woman in good health. Some clones in this sample may be carry-over from other donors' samples.

This chain connects TRBV15 to TRBJ1-5; D is perhaps TRBD1 (6 bases). V lost 0 bases and J lost 5, with 11 bases in between. CDR3 length: 15 amino acids. From germline, CDR1 is LNHNV and CDR2 YYDKDF (reference sequence). The chain's CDR3 is CATSRDNRGYQPQHF. CDR3 coding DNA: TGTGCCACCAGCAGAGATAATAGGGGGTATCAGCCCCAGCATTTT.

This clone was seen just once. J is TRBJ2-3 and V is TRBV10-3, with D unclear. The ends were cut back, 6 bases at V and 6 bases at J, with 7 bases in the middle. This CDR3 has 11 residues. Germline CDR1 is ENHRY and CDR2 is SYGVKD. In DNA form, the CDR3 reads TGTGCCATCAGAACGGTGGATACGCAGTATTTT. Translating gives CAIRTVDTQYF.

The rearrangement uses TRBV28 and TRBJ2-5; TRBD2 agrees at 9 bases. This CDR3 region has 15 residues. J gave up 5 bases and V 6 bases, and 10 bases lay outside the gene matches. Germline V CDR1 and CDR2: MDHEN, SYDVKM. The CDR3 sequence is CASRAAGGPGETQYF. CDR3 in DNA: TGTGCCAGCAGGGCCGCGGGAGGGCCAGGGGAGACCCAGTACTTC.

The genes are TRBV6-1 and TRBJ2-1, with a weak D call TRBD2 (6 bases). V was trimmed by 4 bases and J by 10 bases, leaving 14 bases between them. The CDR3 sequence is 13 residues long. The V gene's germline CDR1 is MNHNS and CDR2 SASEGT. DNA of the CDR3: TGTGCCAGCAGTGTCAGGGAGGAAAGGGAGCAGTTCTTC. Its protein product is CASSVREEREQFF.

This chain connects TRBV5-1 to TRBJ2-7; perhaps D is TRBD1 or TRBD2 (5 bases each). V shed 4 bases and J shed 6 bases, with 17 bases lying between them. The CDR3 has 14 amino acids. Per the germline V gene, CDR1 is SGHRS and CDR2 is YFSETQ. The CDR3 spells CASSPGPESLEQYF. As DNA, the CDR3 is TGCGCCAGCAGCCCGGGACCTGAATCCCTCGAGCAGTACTTC.

This sequence joins TRBV7-9 and TRBJ2-7; no clear D gene. Trimming stripped 1 base from V and 6 bases from J, with 10 bases between. The CDR3 totals 13 residues. The germline CDR1 and CDR2 sequences are SEHNR and FQNEAQ (reference sequence). DNA of the CDR3: TGTGCCAGCAGCTTAGGGGCGGCGACCGAGCAGTACTTC. This sequence encodes CASSLGAATEQYF.

The J gene is TRBJ1-5, the V gene TRBV7-9; the D gene is possibly TRBD1 (5 bases). V dropped 3 bases and J dropped 6 bases, with 9 bases sitting between them. The CDR3 length is 13 residues. Germline assignment: CDR1 SEHNR and CDR2 FQNEAQ (reference sequence). CDR3 DNA sequence: TGTGCCAGCAGCTTCGGGGCCTCTCAGCCCCAGCATTTT. Its translation: CASSFGASQPQHF.

This chain connects TRBV7-9 to TRBJ1-4, with 11 bases fitting TRBD1. The length of the CDR3 is 18 residues. Germline lookup yields CDR1 SEHNR and CDR2 FQNEAQ (reference sequence). Germline trimming cut 5 bases from V and 3 bases from J; bases unmatched to any gene: 11. DNA of the CDR3: TGTGCCAGCAGCAACCGGGACAGGGGGAAAACGGCTAATGAAAAACTGTTTTTT. This encodes CASSNRDRGKTANEKLFF.

This clone was detected only a few times. The same CDR3 can be traced to other DNA sequences in this sample. The V gene is TRBV28, the J gene TRBJ1-1; maybe TRBD1 (5 bases). V lost 2 bases, J lost 0 bases, and 7 bases lay in between. The CDR3 has 14 amino acids. Germline V gene sequence: CDR1 MDHEN, CDR2 SYDVKM. The CDR3 DNA follows: TGTGCCAGCAGTTTACGACAGATGAACACTGAAGCTTTCTTT. Encoded protein: CASSLRQMNTEAFF.

This chain connects TRBV19 to TRBJ2-6; D is uncertain. The V end lost 4 bases, the J end lost 8 bases, and 15 bases lay between the germline ends. This CDR3 region has 15 residues. The germline CDR1 and CDR2 sequences are LNHDA and SQIVND (reference sequence). This chain's CDR3 is CASSKLLNPSNVLTF. The CDR3 DNA sequence: TGTGCCAGTAGTAAGTTACTGAACCCCTCCAACGTCCTGACTTTC.

CDR3 coding DNA: TGTGCCAGCTCCGGACAGTCCACAGATACGCAGTATTTT. Amino acids: CASSGQSTDTQYF. The J gene is TRBJ2-3, the V gene TRBV28; D may be TRBD1 (6 bases). The V gene's germline CDR1 is MDHEN and CDR2 SYDVKM. The CDR3 is 13 amino acids. Trimming cost V 8 bases and J 2 bases, with 11 bases left between them.

This clone has a handful of counts. The chain combines TRBV4-1 with TRBJ2-5; TRBD2 matches at 9 bases. The germline V gene has CDR1 MGHRA and CDR2 YSYEKL. Trimming removed 1 base from V and 1 base from J; junction bases left unmatched: 7. The CDR3 contains 17 residues. The CDR3 nucleotides read TGCGCCAGCAGCCAAGTGTGGGGTAGCGGGAGCCAAGAGACCCAGTACTTC. This codes for CASSQVWGSGSQETQYF.

V and J are TRBV5-1 and TRBJ1-1; D gene unclear. There are 13 residues in the CDR3. V was pared by 5 bases and J by 0 bases, with 8 bases between. CDR1 is SGHRS and CDR2 is YFSETQ in the germline V gene. The CDR3 nucleotides read TGCGCCAGCAGTTCATCCATGAACACTGAAGCTTTCTTT. Translated, it gives CASSSSMNTEAFF.

The rearrangement links TRBV29-1 to TRBJ1-2; D not resolved. The germline V gene encodes CDR1 SQVTM and CDR2 ANQGSEA. V lost 4 bases, J lost 6 bases, and 9 bases lay in between. This CDR3 spans 11 amino acids. CDR3 DNA: TGCAGCGTTGGTGACATCCATGGCTACACCTTC. Translated: CSVGDIHGYTF. Filled out from reference TRBV29-1 and TRBJ1-2, the complete variable domain reads SAVISQKPSRDICQRGTSLTIQCQVDSQVTMMFWYRQQPGQSLTLIATANQGSEATYESGFVIDKFPISRPNLTFSTLTVSNMSPEDSSIYLCSVGDIHGYTFGSGTRLTVV.

The chain recombines TRBV4-1 with TRBJ1-2; D call uncertain. The CDR3 has 14 residues. Germline V gene data show CDR1 as MGHRA and CDR2 as YSYEKL. V was shortened by 2 bases and J by 10 bases, with 17 bases between the two germline ends. CDR3 residues: CASSQHGVLNDYTF. CDR3 bases: TGCGCCAGCAGCCAACACGGGGTGTTGAACGACTACACCTTC.

The chain has TRBV7-2 and TRBJ2-5; 11 nucleotides match TRBD1. Germline CDR1 reads SGHTA; CDR2 reads FQGNSA. The CDR3 spans 15 residues. V was clipped by 4 bases and J by 4 bases; unmatched bases: 5. The CDR3 protein is CASSSTGTGGETQYF. The CDR3 DNA follows: TGTGCCAGCAGCTCCACCGGGACAGGGGGAGAGACCCAGTACTTC.

This clone showed up just a few times. The gene calls are TRBV11-2 and TRBJ2-5; TRBD1 might be the D (6 bases). The V gene lost 2 bases and the J gene lost 5 bases, with 18 bases spanning the gap. Looked up from germline, CDR1 is SGHAT and CDR2 is FQNNGV. This CDR3 spans 16 amino acids. The CDR3 DNA is TGTGCCAGCAGCTTACAGGGGATCCCTTTGACGGAGACCCAGTACTTC. Translated: CASSLQGIPLTETQYF.

V usage is TRBV7-2 and J usage is TRBJ2-7; D is tentatively TRBD1 or TRBD2 (6 bases each). Trimming removed 4 bases at V and 3 bases at J, with 16 bases between. There are 15 residues in the CDR3. Germline V gives CDR1 SGHTA, CDR2 FQGNSA. This chain's CDR3 is CASSSGGSMNYEQYF. CDR3 bases: TGTGCCAGCAGCTCCGGGGGCAGTATGAACTACGAGCAGTACTTC.

The chain carries TRBV7-8 and TRBJ1-4; 7 bases are shared with TRBD1. CDR3 length equals 16 residues. Germline V lookup: CDR1 SGHVS, CDR2 FQNEAQ. J was trimmed by 4 bases and V by 0 bases; bases with no gene match: 5. The DNA for the CDR3 is TGTGCCAGCAGCTTAGCGCCGGGACAGATTAATGAAAAACTGTTTTTT. The encoded protein is CASSLAPGQINEKLFF.

The chain recombines TRBV15 with TRBJ2-3; D gene unclear. The CDR3 has 15 residues. Germline V gene data show CDR1 as LNHNV and CDR2 as YYDKDF (reference sequence). V was trimmed by 0 bases and J by 5 bases, leaving 12 bases between them. The CDR3 is CATSRDGNPQDTQYF. In DNA form, the CDR3 reads TGTGCCACCAGCAGAGATGGAAACCCCCAAGATACGCAGTATTTT.

This chain joins TRBV28 and TRBJ2-5; TRBD2 might be the D (6 bases). CDR1 is MDHEN and CDR2 is SYDVKM in the germline V gene. V was trimmed by 5 bases and J by 9 bases, leaving 13 bases between them. This CDR3 is 12 amino acids long. The CDR3 region is CASSPVWGAQYF. The CDR3 nucleotides read TGTGCCAGCAGTCCCGTATGGGGGGCCCAGTACTTC.